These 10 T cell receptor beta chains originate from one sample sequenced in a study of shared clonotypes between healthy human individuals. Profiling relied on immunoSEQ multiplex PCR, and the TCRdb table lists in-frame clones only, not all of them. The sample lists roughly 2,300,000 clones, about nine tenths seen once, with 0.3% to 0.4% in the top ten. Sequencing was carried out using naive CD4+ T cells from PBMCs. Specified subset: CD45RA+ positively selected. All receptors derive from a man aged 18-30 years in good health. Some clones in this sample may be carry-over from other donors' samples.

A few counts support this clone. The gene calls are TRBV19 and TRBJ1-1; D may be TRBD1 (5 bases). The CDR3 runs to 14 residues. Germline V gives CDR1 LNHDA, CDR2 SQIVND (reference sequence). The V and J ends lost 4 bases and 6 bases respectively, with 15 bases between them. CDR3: CASSRREGRAEAFF. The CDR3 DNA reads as TGTGCCAGTAGTAGGCGGGAGGGGCGGGCTGAAGCTTTCTTT. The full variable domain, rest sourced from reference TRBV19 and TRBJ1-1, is DGGITQSPKYLFRKEGQNVTLSCEQNLNHDAMYWYRQDPGQGLRLIYYSQIVNDFQKGDIAEGYSVSREKKESFPLTVTSAQKNPTAFYLCASSRREGRAEAFFGQGTRLTVV.

The DNA for the CDR3 is TGTGCCTGGAGTGTCCACACCTCCTACAATGAGCAGTTCTTC. Protein product: CAWSVHTSYNEQFF. The rearrangement links TRBV30 to TRBJ2-1; no firm D call. CDR1 GTSNPN and CDR2 SVGIG come from the germline V gene (reference sequence). The CDR3 sequence is 14 residues long. V was shortened by 0 bases and J by 0 bases, with 6 bases between the two germline ends.

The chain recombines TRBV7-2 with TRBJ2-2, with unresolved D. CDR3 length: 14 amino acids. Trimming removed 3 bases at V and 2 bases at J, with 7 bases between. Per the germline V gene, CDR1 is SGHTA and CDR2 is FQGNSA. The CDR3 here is CASSFSINTGELFF. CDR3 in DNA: TGTGCCAGCAGCTTCTCAATAAACACCGGGGAGCTGTTTTTT.

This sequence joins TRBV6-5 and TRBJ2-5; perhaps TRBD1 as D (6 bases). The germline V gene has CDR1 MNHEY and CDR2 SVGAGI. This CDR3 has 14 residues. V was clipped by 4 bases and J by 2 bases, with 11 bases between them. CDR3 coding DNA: TGTGCCAGCAGTTTTTCGACAGGTCAAGAGACCCAGTACTTC. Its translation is CASSFSTGQETQYF.

The CDR3 is CASSGGQRRFYEQYF. Written as DNA, the CDR3 is TGTGCCAGCAGTGGGGGACAGCGAAGATTCTACGAGCAGTACTTC. This sequence joins TRBV2 and TRBJ2-7; 7 nucleotides align to TRBD1. With V trimmed by 4 bases and J by 3 bases, 9 bases remained unmatched. CDR1 is SNHLY, CDR2 FYNNEI, per germline. CDR3 size: 15 residues.

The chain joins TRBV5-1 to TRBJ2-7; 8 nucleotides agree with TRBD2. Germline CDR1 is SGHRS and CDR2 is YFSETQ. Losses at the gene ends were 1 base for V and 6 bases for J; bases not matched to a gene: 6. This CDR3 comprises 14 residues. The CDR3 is CASSLRSGSSEQYF. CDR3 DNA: TGCGCCAGCAGCTTGAGGAGCGGGAGCAGCGAGCAGTACTTC.

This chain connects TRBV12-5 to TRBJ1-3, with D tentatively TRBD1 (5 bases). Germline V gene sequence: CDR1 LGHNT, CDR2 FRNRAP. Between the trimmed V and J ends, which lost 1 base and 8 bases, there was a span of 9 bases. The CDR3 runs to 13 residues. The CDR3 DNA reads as TGTGCTAGTGGTTTGGCAGGGATGGACACCATATATTTT. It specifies CASGLAGMDTIYF.

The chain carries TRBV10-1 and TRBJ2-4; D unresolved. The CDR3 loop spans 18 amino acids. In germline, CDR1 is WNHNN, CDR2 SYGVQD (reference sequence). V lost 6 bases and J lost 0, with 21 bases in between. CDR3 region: CASRFSMVGLQAKNIQYF. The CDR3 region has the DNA TGCGCCAGCAGATTCTCCATGGTTGGGCTACAAGCCAAAAACATTCAGTACTTC.

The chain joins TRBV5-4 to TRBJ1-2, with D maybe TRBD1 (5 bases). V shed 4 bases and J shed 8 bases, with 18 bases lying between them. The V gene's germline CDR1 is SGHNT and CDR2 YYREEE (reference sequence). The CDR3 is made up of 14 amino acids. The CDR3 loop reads CASSPGTQRIGYTF. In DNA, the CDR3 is TGTGCCAGCAGCCCAGGGACCCAGAGGATAGGCTACACCTTC.

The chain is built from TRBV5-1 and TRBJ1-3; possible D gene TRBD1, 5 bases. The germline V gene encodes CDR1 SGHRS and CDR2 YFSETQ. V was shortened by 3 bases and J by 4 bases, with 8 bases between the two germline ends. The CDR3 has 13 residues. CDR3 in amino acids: CASSYRPGNTIYF. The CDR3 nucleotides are TGCGCCAGCAGCTACAGGCCCGGAAACACCATATATTTT.